What follows describes a single T cell receptor beta chain. Its antigen is currently unknown. Adaptor-ligated barcode primers were used to amplify TRBV12-4/TRBJ1-2 clonotypes. TCRdb fed the multiplex PCR reads into MiXCR, producing one record per CDR3 protein. The sample lists 800 to 1,000 distinct CDR3 sequences; approximately 24% were seen once. Treg sorting used a CD4+CD25+CD127-/low gate. This CDR3 has 13 amino acids. With 3 bases removed from V and 8 bases from J, the gap between germline ends came to 13 bases. General study points: Tumor-infiltrating Treg TCR alpha and beta sequences overlapped most with tumor naive CD4+ T cells, then blood naive. In terms of TCR gene usage, tumor memory CD4+ T cells clustered together with blood and lymph node memory CD4+ cells, as well as with lymph node naive CD4+ cells.

This receptor was obtained from a female donor with breast cancer. The genes are TRBV12-3 or TRBV12-4 and TRBJ1-2; possible D gene TRBD1, 6 bases. Material for sequencing was Tregs sorted from blood. This CDR3 is CASSFGTSSGYTF. The DNA of the CDR3 is TGTGCCAGCAGTTTTGGGACAAGCTCAGGCTACACCTTC.